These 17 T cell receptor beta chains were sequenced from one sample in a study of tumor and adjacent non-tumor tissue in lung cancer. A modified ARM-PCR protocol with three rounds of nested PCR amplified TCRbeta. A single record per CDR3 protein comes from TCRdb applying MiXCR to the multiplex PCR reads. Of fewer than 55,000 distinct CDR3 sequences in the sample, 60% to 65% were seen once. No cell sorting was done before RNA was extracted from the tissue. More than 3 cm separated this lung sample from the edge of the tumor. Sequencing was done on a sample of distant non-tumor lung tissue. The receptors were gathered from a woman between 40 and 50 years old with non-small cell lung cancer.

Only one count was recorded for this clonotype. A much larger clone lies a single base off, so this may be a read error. The CDR3 reads CATNEGTVGYEQYF. The CDR3 region has the DNA TGTGCCACCAATGAAGGGACCGTCGGCTACGAGCAGTACTTC. This sequence joins TRBV24-1 and TRBJ2-7; D tentatively fits TRBD1 or TRBD2 (5 bases each). Germline V gene lookup returns CDR1 KGHDR and CDR2 SFDVKD. The CDR3 consists of 14 residues. With 8 bases removed from V and 3 bases from J, the gap between germline ends came to 16 bases.

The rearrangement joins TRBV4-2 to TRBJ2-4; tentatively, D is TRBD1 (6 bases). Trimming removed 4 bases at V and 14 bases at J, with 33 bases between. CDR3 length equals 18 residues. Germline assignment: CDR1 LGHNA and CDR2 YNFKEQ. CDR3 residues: CASSPSWTDSGAKNIKYF. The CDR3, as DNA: TGTGCCAGCAGCCCATCATGGACAGACAGCGGAGCCAAAAACATCAAGTACTTC.

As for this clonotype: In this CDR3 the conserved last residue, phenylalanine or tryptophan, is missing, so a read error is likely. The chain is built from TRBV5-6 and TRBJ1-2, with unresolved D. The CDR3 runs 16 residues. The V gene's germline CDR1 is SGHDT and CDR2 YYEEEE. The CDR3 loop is CASSLRLSHLNNGYTY. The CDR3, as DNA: TGTGCCAGCAGCTTGCGCCTGTCCCACCTTAACAATGGCTACACCTAC.

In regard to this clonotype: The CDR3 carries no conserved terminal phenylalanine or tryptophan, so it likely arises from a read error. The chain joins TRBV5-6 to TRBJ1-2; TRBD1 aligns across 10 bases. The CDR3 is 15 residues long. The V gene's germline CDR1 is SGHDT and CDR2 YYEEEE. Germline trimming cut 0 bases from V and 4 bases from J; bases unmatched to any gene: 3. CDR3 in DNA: TGTGCCAGCAGCTTGGGGGACAGGGGCATCTATGGCTACACCATC. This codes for CASSLGDRGIYGYTI.

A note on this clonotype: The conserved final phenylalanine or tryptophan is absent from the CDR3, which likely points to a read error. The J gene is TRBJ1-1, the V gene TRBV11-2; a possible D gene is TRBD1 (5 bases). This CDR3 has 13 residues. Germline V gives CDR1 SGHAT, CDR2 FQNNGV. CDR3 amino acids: CASSLVWDSGAFL. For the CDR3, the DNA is TGTGCTAGCAGCTTAGTGTGGGACTCGGGAGCTTTCCTT.

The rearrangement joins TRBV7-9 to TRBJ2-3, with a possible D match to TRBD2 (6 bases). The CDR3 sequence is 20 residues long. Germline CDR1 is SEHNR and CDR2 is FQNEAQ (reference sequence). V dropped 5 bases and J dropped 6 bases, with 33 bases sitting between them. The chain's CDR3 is CASSPLTSWSTQFRLDTQYF. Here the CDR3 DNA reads TGTGCCAGCAGCCCTTTAACTAGCTGGAGTACCCAGTTTCGGTTGGATACGCAGTATTTT.

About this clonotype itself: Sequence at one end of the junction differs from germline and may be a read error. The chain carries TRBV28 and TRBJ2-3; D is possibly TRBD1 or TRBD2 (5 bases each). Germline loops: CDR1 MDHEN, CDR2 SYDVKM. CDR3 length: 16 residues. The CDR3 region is CVSRRNGGPSIDTQYF. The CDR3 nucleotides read TGTGTCAGCAGACGGAATGGGGGACCTAGCATAGATACGCAGTATTTT.

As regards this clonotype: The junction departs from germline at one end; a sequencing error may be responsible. CDR3 in amino acids: CVSSRGGMGTDAQYF. CDR3 in DNA: TGTGTCAGCAGTCGGGGGGGGATGGGCACAGATGCGCAGTATTTT. This chain joins TRBV28 and TRBJ2-3; 8 bases align to TRBD2. The length of the CDR3 is 15 residues. CDR1 is MDHEN and CDR2 is SYDVKM in the germline V gene.

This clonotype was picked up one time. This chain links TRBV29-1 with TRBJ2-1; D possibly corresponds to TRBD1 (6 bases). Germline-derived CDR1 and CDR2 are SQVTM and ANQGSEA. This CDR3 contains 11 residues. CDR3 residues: CNADRMNEQFF. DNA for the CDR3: TGCAACGCTGACAGGATGAATGAGCAGTTCTTC.

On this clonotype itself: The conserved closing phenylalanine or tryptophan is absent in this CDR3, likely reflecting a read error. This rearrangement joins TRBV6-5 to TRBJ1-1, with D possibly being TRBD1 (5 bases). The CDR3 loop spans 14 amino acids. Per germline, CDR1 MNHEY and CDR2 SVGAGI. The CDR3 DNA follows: TGTGGCAGCAGCAGCCTGGGACGGGACGCTGAAGCTTTCATT. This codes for CGSSSLGRDAEAFI.

The CDR3 here is CAWSPVTGADTQYF. In nucleotides, the CDR3 is TGTGCCTGGAGTCCCGTGACAGGGGCAGATACGCAGTATTTT. The rearrangement joins TRBV30 to TRBJ2-3; 8 nucleotides match TRBD1. V gave up 2 bases and J gave up 4 bases; unmatched junction bases: 5. This CDR3 comprises 14 residues. Germline loops: CDR1 GTSNPN, CDR2 SVGIG (reference sequence).

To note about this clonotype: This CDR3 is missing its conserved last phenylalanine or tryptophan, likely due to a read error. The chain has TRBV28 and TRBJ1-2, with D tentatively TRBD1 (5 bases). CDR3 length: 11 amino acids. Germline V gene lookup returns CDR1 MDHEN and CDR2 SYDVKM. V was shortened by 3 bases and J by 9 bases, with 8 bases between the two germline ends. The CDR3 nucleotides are TGTGCCAGCAGTTTGGGGCGTAGCTACACCTTA. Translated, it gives CASSLGRSYTL.

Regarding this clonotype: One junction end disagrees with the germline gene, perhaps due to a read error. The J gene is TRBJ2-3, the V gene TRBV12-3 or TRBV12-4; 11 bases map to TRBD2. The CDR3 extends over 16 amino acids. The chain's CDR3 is CASSPTSGDSTDTRYF. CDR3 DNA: TGTGCCAGCAGTCCGACTAGCGGGGATAGCACAGATACGCGGTATTTT.

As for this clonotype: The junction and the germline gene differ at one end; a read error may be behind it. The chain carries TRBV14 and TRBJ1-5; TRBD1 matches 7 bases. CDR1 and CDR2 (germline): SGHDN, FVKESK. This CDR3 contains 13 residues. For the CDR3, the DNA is TGCGCCAGCAGCCAGGGGGAGGGTCAGCCCCAGCATTTT. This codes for CASSQGEGQPQHF.

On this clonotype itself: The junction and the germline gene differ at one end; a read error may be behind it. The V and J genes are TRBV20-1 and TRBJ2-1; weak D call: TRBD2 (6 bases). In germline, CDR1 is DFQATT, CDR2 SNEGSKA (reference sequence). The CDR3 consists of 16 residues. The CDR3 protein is CSARDSGTLSFNEQVF. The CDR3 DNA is TGCAGTGCTAGAGACTCCGGGACTCTCTCGTTCAATGAGCAGGTCTTC.

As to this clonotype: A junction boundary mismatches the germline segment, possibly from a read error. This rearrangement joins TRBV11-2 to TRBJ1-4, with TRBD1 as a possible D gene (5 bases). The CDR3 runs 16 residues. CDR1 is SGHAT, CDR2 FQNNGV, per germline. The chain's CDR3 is CASSLQGQAQGGKLSF. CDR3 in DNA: TGTGCCAGCAGCCTTCAGGGCCAGGCGCAGGGCGGAAAACTGTCTTTT.

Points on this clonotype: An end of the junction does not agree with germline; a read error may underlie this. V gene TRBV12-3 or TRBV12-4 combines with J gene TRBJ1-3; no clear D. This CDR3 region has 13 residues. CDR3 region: CASSLDSGNSIYF. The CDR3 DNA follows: TGTGCCAGCAGTTTAGACTCGGGAAACAGCATATATTTC.